The clone carrying this T cell receptor (beta chain) was counted a few times. The source of the sample is a study of identical twins. This CDR3 has 15 residues. V shed 5 bases, J shed 0 bases, and the junction held 6 bases outside the gene matches. Germline CDR1 MNHEY, CDR2 SMNVEV (reference sequence). Template switching, a step in the protocol, added a universal primer site, and cDNA carried unique molecular identifiers. TCRdb reanalysed the 5' RACE reads using MiXCR and keeps one entry per CDR3 protein. This table has roughly 690,000 distinct CDR3 sequences, 5.5% to 6.5% appearing once. The TCR comes from a man younger than 30 in good health. Sequencing was carried out using naive T cells sorted from blood. This sequence joins TRBV27 and TRBJ1-1; TRBD1 agrees at 7 bases. The CDR3 DNA sequence: TGTGCCAGCAGTCTCACAGGGGCCATGAACACTGAAGCTTTCTTT. As protein: CASSLTGAMNTEAFF.